This TCR beta chain comes out of a study of blood T cell repertoires in COVID-19. Study-level background: The study drew acute and convalescent COVID-19 samples from the United States, Italy and Spain.

V lost 0 bases and J lost 4; bases outside the gene matches: 9. Germline V CDR1 and CDR2: SGHKS, YYEKEE (reference sequence). CDR3 length equals 16 residues. Followed over time, Seattle patients had been enrolled while infection was active. This clone was seen more than once but under ten times. Authors' methods: Reference gene primer amplification gave nucleated cell count estimates. The repertoire was sequenced with immunoSEQ multiplex PCR; TCRdb's copy has only in-frame clones and lacks some. V and J calls and clone size come straight from that table; D and trimming were deduced from the DNA. The table lists 150,000 to 200,000 clones, around nine tenths of them singletons.

The rearrangement links TRBV5-5 to TRBJ1-2; 7 bases fit TRBD1. The specimen was peripheral blood. This TCR came from a woman in her sixties or seventies with COVID-19, enrolled during active disease. The CDR3 bases are TGTGCCAGCAGCTTGGTCGGGTTCGGGACAGCCTATGGCTACACCTTC. Amino acids: CASSLVGFGTAYGYTF.